The 6 T cell receptor beta chains below were found in one sample sequenced in a study of cytomegalovirus exposure and HLA in healthy donors. The PCR ran on 60 Vbeta and 13 Jbeta primers. Libraries were prepared by immunoSEQ multiplex PCR; TCRdb keeps only in-frame clonotypes and omits some of them. Found here are about 110,000 clones, around 86% of them singletons; the top ten hold approximately 6.9%. Specimen: PBMCs. All receptors derive from a man aged 25-40 years in good health and CMV-seropositive.

The rearrangement uses TRBV6-1 and TRBJ1-6; D may be TRBD1 (5 bases). The V end lost 8 bases, the J end lost 6 bases, and 17 bases lay between the germline ends. CDR1 and CDR2 from the germline V gene are MNHNS and SASEGT. The CDR3 has 15 amino acids. The CDR3 reads CASHGGTSTNSPLHF. In DNA form, the CDR3 reads TGTGCCAGCCATGGAGGGACTTCGACTAATTCACCCCTCCACTTT.

This chain connects TRBV6-1 to TRBJ2-3; no reliable D call. The germline V gene encodes CDR1 MNHNS and CDR2 SASEGT. With 1 base removed from V and 4 bases from J, the gap between germline ends came to 12 bases. The CDR3 sequence is 15 residues long. The CDR3: CASSEDEQFADTQYF. The CDR3 nucleotides read TGTGCCAGCAGTGAAGACGAACAGTTCGCAGATACGCAGTATTTT.

DNA for the CDR3: TGTGCCTGGAGTAACAGCTATAGCAATCAGCCCCAGCATTTT. It codes for CAWSNSYSNQPQHF. This rearrangement joins TRBV30 to TRBJ1-5; D is ambiguous. CDR1 is GTSNPN, CDR2 SVGIG, per germline (reference sequence). The CDR3 consists of 14 residues. Trimming removed 2 bases at V and 0 bases at J, with 8 bases between.

The chain is built from TRBV11-3 and TRBJ2-1; D may be TRBD2 (6 bases). Looked up from germline, CDR1 is SGHNT and CDR2 is YENEEA. This CDR3 is built from 13 residues. The V end lost 2 bases, the J end lost 7 bases, and 9 bases lay between the germline ends. CDR3 nucleotides: TGTGCCAGCAGCTTAAGGCGGGAAAATGAGCAGTTCTTC. Protein product: CASSLRRENEQFF.

The gene calls are TRBV9 and TRBJ1-5; D is possibly TRBD1 (6 bases). Germline values: CDR1 SGDLS, CDR2 YYNGEE. Trimming removed 9 bases from V and 0 bases from J, with 19 bases in between. CDR3 length: 16 amino acids. Written as DNA, the CDR3 is TGTGCCACCCCGACAGGCGATCGGTCTAGCAATCAGCCCCAGCATTTT. It yields the protein CATPTGDRSSNQPQHF.

V and J are TRBV19 and TRBJ1-6; D gene ambiguous. CDR1 and CDR2 from the germline V gene are LNHDA and SQIVND (reference sequence). This CDR3 spans 12 amino acids. Trimming pared 1 base from V and 8 bases from J, leaving 3 bases between. The CDR3 is CASSIADSPLHF. In DNA, the CDR3 is TGTGCCAGTAGTATAGCGGATTCACCCCTCCACTTT.